The next 32 T cell receptor beta chains were all read from a single sample in a study of blood T cell repertoires in COVID-19. Produced via immunoSEQ multiplex PCR; TCRdb's table is partial and in-frame only. Here the sample spans under 150,000 clones, about 80% being singletons. What was sequenced was peripheral blood. The receptor set was obtained from a woman aged 80 or over in a cohort sampled during active or convalescent COVID-19.

As DNA, the CDR3 is TGTGCCAGCTCACGCGGGACGTTCCTACCCCTCCACTTT. This encodes CASSRGTFLPLHF. The genes are TRBV18 and TRBJ1-6, with D maybe TRBD1 (5 bases). The germline gives CDR1 KGHSH, CDR2 LQKENI. V was cut by 4 bases and J by 12 bases, with 13 bases left in between. This CDR3 is 13 amino acids long. The whole variable domain, filled in from reference TRBV18 and TRBJ1-6, reads NAGVMQNPRHLVRRRGQEARLRCSPMKGHSHVYWYRQLPEEGLKFMVYLQKENIIDESGMPKERFSAEFPKEGPSILRIQQVVRGDSAAYFCASSRGTFLPLHFGNGTRLTVT.

V is TRBV10-1 and J is TRBJ2-7; perhaps TRBD1 as D (6 bases). This CDR3 has 14 residues. Germline V gene data show CDR1 as WNHNN and CDR2 as SYGVQD (reference sequence). Trimming took off 5 bases at V and 3 bases at J, with 14 bases between the two ends. CDR3 DNA sequence: TGCGCCAGCAGTAGCCGACAGGATGTCTACGAGCAGTACTTC. Translated, it gives CASSSRQDVYEQYF.

The J gene is TRBJ1-1, the V gene TRBV5-1; D perhaps matches TRBD1 (6 bases). V lost 5 bases and J lost 3, with 14 bases in between. The CDR3 has 14 residues. Germline-derived CDR1 and CDR2 are SGHRS and YFSETQ. This chain's CDR3 is CASSRTEFDTEAFF. CDR3 coding DNA: TGCGCCAGCAGTCGGACAGAGTTCGACACTGAAGCTTTCTTT.

The chain joins TRBV30 to TRBJ1-5, with D possibly being TRBD1 (5 bases). CDR3 size: 15 residues. V lost 3 bases to trimming and J lost 2 bases, with 14 bases between them. The germline V gene has CDR1 GTSNPN and CDR2 SVGIG (reference sequence). The CDR3 region has the DNA TGTGCCTGGAGCCCAGGGTTTTCGGGCAATCAGCCCCAGCATTTT. Protein product: CAWSPGFSGNQPQHF.

This rearrangement joins TRBV5-6 to TRBJ1-1, with unresolved D. V was shortened by 3 bases and J by 4 bases, with 10 bases between the two germline ends. This CDR3 comprises 13 residues. Germline V lookup: CDR1 SGHDT, CDR2 YYEEEE. The CDR3 sequence is CASSSRESTEAFF. Written as DNA, the CDR3 is TGTGCCAGCAGCTCGAGGGAGTCCACTGAAGCTTTCTTT.

J is TRBJ2-2 and V is TRBV7-2, with no clear D. Germline-derived CDR1 and CDR2 are SGHTA and FQGNSA. The CDR3 covers 15 residues. Deletions cut 2 bases from V and 2 bases from J, with 9 bases between. CDR3 nucleotide sequence: TGTGCCAGCAGCTTACGGAGTCAAAACACCGGGGAGCTGTTTTTT. It yields the protein CASSLRSQNTGELFF.

The table lists this clone with a count of one. The genes are TRBV6-7 and TRBJ1-5, with 7 positions matching TRBD1. TRBV6-7 is recorded as an ORF, its role being uncertain. The CDR3 consists of 17 residues. Trimming took 0 bases from V and 15 from J; bases not matched to a gene: 20. Written as DNA, the CDR3 is TGTGCCAGCAGTTACTCTTTATCGGACCAGGGGGTCTATCCCTGGCATTTT. Amino acid sequence: CASSYSLSDQGVYPWHF.

This sequence joins TRBV19 and TRBJ1-5; D is perhaps TRBD1 (5 bases). Germline loops: CDR1 LNHDA, CDR2 SQIVND (reference sequence). This CDR3 has 13 amino acids. The ends were cut back, 7 bases at V and 4 bases at J, with 11 bases in the middle. CDR3 sequence: CASTRQINQPQHF. CDR3 DNA sequence: TGTGCCAGTACCCGACAGATAAATCAGCCCCAGCATTTT.

This clone has a single count. V usage is TRBV27 and J usage is TRBJ2-1; 9 bases fit TRBD2. CDR1 MNHEY and CDR2 SMNVEV come from the germline V gene (reference sequence). Unmatched junction bases numbered 15, after V lost 8 bases and J lost 10 bases. This CDR3 has 15 amino acids. The CDR3 region has the DNA TGTGCCAGCTGCGTAGCGGGCGGGGGGGCCGAGGAGCAGTTCTTC. Amino acid sequence: CASCVAGGGAEEQFF.

The V gene is TRBV5-4, the J gene TRBJ2-3; D ambiguous. The germline V and J ends were trimmed by 3 bases and 3 bases, with 17 bases remaining between them. Germline V CDR1 and CDR2: SGHNT, YYREEE (reference sequence). The CDR3 totals 16 residues. The CDR3 DNA follows: TGTGCCAGCAGCTCCCGTCAGACCCCTAGTACAGATACGCAGTATTTT. It encodes CASSSRQTPSTDTQYF.

The rearrangement joins TRBV7-2 to TRBJ2-2, with TRBD1 matching 8 bases. The trim removed 6 bases at V and 5 bases at J, leaving 5 bases unmatched. The CDR3 length is 14 residues. CDR1 SGHTA and CDR2 FQGNSA come from the germline V gene. The CDR3 here is CASRKTGATGELFF. Here the CDR3 DNA reads TGTGCCAGCAGAAAGACAGGGGCGACCGGGGAGCTGTTTTTT.

CDR3 region: CASSQPDREGGEAFF. CDR3 coding DNA: TGCGCCAGCAGCCAACCGGACAGGGAGGGCGGTGAAGCTTTCTTT. The chain has TRBV4-1 and TRBJ1-1; TRBD1 aligns across 8 bases. Per germline, CDR1 MGHRA and CDR2 YSYEKL. The V segment lost 2 bases and the J segment 7 bases; nucleotides outside the gene matches: 9. The CDR3 is 15 residues long.

This chain uses TRBV19 with TRBJ1-1; weak D call: TRBD1 (6 bases). The V gene's germline CDR1 is LNHDA and CDR2 SQIVND (reference sequence). V gave up 2 bases and J gave up 4 bases, with 11 bases separating them. CDR3 length equals 14 residues. The CDR3 sequence: CASSINEGGTEAFF. As DNA, the CDR3 is TGTGCCAGTAGTATAAACGAAGGGGGCACTGAAGCTTTCTTT.

The chain has TRBV4-1 and TRBJ1-2, with D perhaps matching TRBD1 (6 bases). Germline V lookup: CDR1 MGHRA, CDR2 YSYEKL. The CDR3 length is 14 residues. With 4 bases removed from V and 8 bases from J, the gap between germline ends came to 17 bases. The CDR3 reads CASSPLRGGWGYTF. In DNA form, the CDR3 reads TGCGCCAGCAGCCCCCTCAGGGGTGGATGGGGCTACACCTTC.

The rearrangement joins TRBV30 to TRBJ2-3; D gene unclear. The CDR3 has 13 amino acids. The germline V gene has CDR1 GTSNPN and CDR2 SVGIG (reference sequence). Trimming removed 0 bases at V and 8 bases at J, with 12 bases between. The CDR3 DNA reads as TGTGCCTGGAGTGTACGAACAGTCGGTACGCAGTATTTT. Its protein is CAWSVRTVGTQYF.

The V call is TRBV5-1, the J call TRBJ1-2; a possible D gene is TRBD1 (5 bases). V lost 1 base and J lost 9, with 10 bases in between. Per germline, CDR1 SGHRS and CDR2 YFSETQ. CDR3 length equals 12 residues. Written as DNA, the CDR3 is TGCGCCAGCAGCTTGCCGGACAACAGCTACACCTTC. It translates to CASSLPDNSYTF.

The chain combines TRBV12-3 or TRBV12-4 with TRBJ2-1, with TRBD2 matching 9 bases. The V gene end was trimmed by 6 bases and the J gene end by 13 bases; junction bases not matched to a gene: 10. This CDR3 has 13 residues. As DNA, the CDR3 is TGTGCCAGCAGGGGTACAAGCGGGGGGCGTCAGTTCTTC. It encodes CASRGTSGGRQFF.

J is TRBJ2-5 and V is TRBV5-1; 9 nucleotides line up with TRBD2. J was trimmed by 3 bases and V by 5 bases; bases with no gene match: 8. Germline V gene data show CDR1 as SGHRS and CDR2 as YFSETQ. This CDR3 contains 15 residues. The CDR3, as DNA: TGCGCCAGCAGGGAGCGGGGGGATGAAGAAGAGACCCAGTACTTC. Translation gives CASRERGDEEETQYF.

The rearrangement uses TRBV5-1 and TRBJ2-1; TRBD2 agrees at 9 bases. The CDR3 length is 16 residues. V lost 4 bases to trimming and J lost 3 bases; unmatched junction nucleotides: 8. Germline loops: CDR1 SGHRS, CDR2 YFSETQ. This chain's CDR3 is CASSREGSGGYNEQFF. The CDR3 region has the DNA TGCGCCAGCAGCAGGGAGGGTAGCGGGGGCTACAATGAGCAGTTCTTC.

This clone was counted once. J is TRBJ2-3 and V is TRBV6-5, with D perhaps TRBD2 (5 bases). The CDR3 covers 13 residues. V was clipped by 4 bases and J by 5 bases, with 10 bases between them. Germline CDR1 and CDR2: MNHEY and SVGAGI. This CDR3 reads CASSFRTGDTQYF. The CDR3, as DNA: TGTGCCAGCAGTTTCCGGACTGGAGATACGCAGTATTTT.

V is TRBV19 and J is TRBJ1-4, with D unclear. V lost 5 bases and J lost 0, with 7 bases in between. Germline-derived CDR1 and CDR2 are LNHDA and SQIVND (reference sequence). The CDR3 spans 14 residues. The CDR3 DNA reads TGTGCCAGTAGTTACAGCTCAACTAATGAAAAACTGTTTTTT. It specifies CASSYSSTNEKLFF.

This clone was observed once. CDR3 residues: CASSPRTIGAQMYGYTF. The CDR3 nucleotides are TGCGCCAGCAGCCCCAGAACTATAGGGGCACAGATGTATGGCTACACCTTC. The J gene is TRBJ1-2, the V gene TRBV4-1; weak D call: TRBD1 (5 bases). The CDR3 length is 17 residues. Germline V lookup: CDR1 MGHRA, CDR2 YSYEKL. The ends were cut back, 4 bases at V and 5 bases at J, with 23 bases in the middle.

This clone was detected only once. V and J are TRBV4-2 and TRBJ1-2; D is uncertain. V dropped 0 bases and J dropped 1 base, with 3 bases sitting between them. The CDR3 runs to 13 residues. Germline-derived CDR1 and CDR2 are LGHNA and YNFKEQ. CDR3 nucleotides: TGTGCCAGCAGCCAAGATATTAACTATGGCTACACCTTC. Translating gives CASSQDINYGYTF.

This chain links TRBV7-8 with TRBJ1-5; tentative D call: TRBD1 (5 bases). The length of the CDR3 is 17 residues. Germline CDR1 reads SGHVS; CDR2 reads FQNEAQ. V was trimmed by 4 bases and J by 5 bases, leaving 21 bases between them. The CDR3 nucleotides read TGTGCCAGCAGCTCCGCCTTTGGGGGACTCGACTATCAGCCCCAGCATTTT. This sequence encodes CASSSAFGGLDYQPQHF. Looking up the rest from reference TRBV7-8 and TRBJ1-5 gives the full variable domain: GAGVSQSPRYKVAKRGQDVALRCDPISGHVSLFWYQQALGQGPEFLTYFQNEAQLDKSGLPSDRFFAERPEGSVSTLKIQRTQQEDSAVYLCASSSAFGGLDYQPQHFGDGTRLSIL.

The gene calls are TRBV3-1 (or the pseudogene TRBV3-2) and TRBJ1-3; D is possibly TRBD1 (5 bases). CDR1 is LGHDT, CDR2 YNNKEL, per germline (reference sequence). There are 12 residues in the CDR3. The ends were cut back, 4 bases at V and 7 bases at J, with 8 bases in the middle. The CDR3 here is CASSRGGNTIYF. The CDR3 DNA is TGTGCCAGCAGCCGGGGGGGGAACACCATATATTTT.

The chain is built from TRBV7-2 and TRBJ2-5; 8 nucleotides align to TRBD1. V lost 2 bases to trimming and J lost 4 bases; unmatched junction nucleotides: 6. The germline gives CDR1 SGHTA, CDR2 FQGNSA. The CDR3 is made up of 15 amino acids. CDR3 loop: CASSLLGQGIETQYF. The CDR3, as DNA: TGTGCCAGCAGCTTACTAGGACAGGGAATAGAGACCCAGTACTTC.

The V gene is TRBV4-2, the J gene TRBJ2-3; the D is unclear. Trimming shortened V by 0 bases and J by 0 bases, and 10 bases separated the two germline ends. The CDR3 covers 16 residues. From germline, CDR1 is LGHNA and CDR2 YNFKEQ. This CDR3 is CASSQDARSSTDTQYF. In DNA form, the CDR3 reads TGTGCCAGCAGCCAAGATGCCCGGTCTAGCACAGATACGCAGTATTTT.

The chain uses TRBV6-1 and TRBJ1-1, with a possible D match to TRBD1 (6 bases). The CDR3 totals 15 residues. Germline V lookup: CDR1 MNHNS, CDR2 SASEGT. V lost 2 bases and J 4 bases, leaving 14 bases between the germline ends. The CDR3 spells CASSELGGVGTEAFF. The CDR3, as DNA: TGTGCCAGCAGTGAATTAGGGGGGGTAGGCACTGAAGCTTTCTTT.

This clone has more than one count but fewer than ten. V and J are TRBV18 and TRBJ2-7; D might be TRBD2 (5 bases). This CDR3 region has 14 residues. Germline CDR1 reads KGHSH; CDR2 reads LQKENI. Trimming removed 2 bases at V and 3 bases at J, with 11 bases between. CDR3 sequence reads: CASSPTGIDYEQYF. The CDR3 DNA reads TGTGCCAGCTCACCAACGGGAATTGACTACGAGCAGTACTTC.

This chain uses TRBV19 with TRBJ2-1, with 8 bases aligning to TRBD2. Germline trimming cut 4 bases from V and 9 bases from J; bases unmatched to any gene: 11. The CDR3 runs 15 residues. From germline, CDR1 is LNHDA and CDR2 SQIVND (reference sequence). CDR3 sequence: CASSRRDGGAFEQFF. The CDR3 region has the DNA TGTGCCAGTAGTAGGCGAGACGGGGGGGCATTTGAGCAGTTCTTC.

The chain is built from TRBV5-8 and TRBJ1-5; no clear D. CDR1 and CDR2 (germline): SGHTS, YDEGEE. The CDR3 runs 14 residues. The V and J ends lost 6 bases and 7 bases respectively, with 17 bases between them. CDR3: CASTQDAGLQPQHF. The DNA of the CDR3 is TGTGCCAGCACCCAAGATGCGGGCTTGCAGCCCCAGCATTTT.

In DNA, the CDR3 is TGTGCCAGCAGTCCCCGGCAGCGGGGGGGCCGCACAGATACGCAGTATTTT. Its protein is CASSPRQRGGRTDTQYF. V is TRBV6-6 and J is TRBJ2-3, with 10 nucleotides matching TRBD2. The CDR3 is made up of 17 amino acids. Trimming removed 5 bases from V and 1 base from J; junction bases left unmatched: 9. Germline V gene sequence: CDR1 MNHNY, CDR2 SVGAGI (reference sequence).